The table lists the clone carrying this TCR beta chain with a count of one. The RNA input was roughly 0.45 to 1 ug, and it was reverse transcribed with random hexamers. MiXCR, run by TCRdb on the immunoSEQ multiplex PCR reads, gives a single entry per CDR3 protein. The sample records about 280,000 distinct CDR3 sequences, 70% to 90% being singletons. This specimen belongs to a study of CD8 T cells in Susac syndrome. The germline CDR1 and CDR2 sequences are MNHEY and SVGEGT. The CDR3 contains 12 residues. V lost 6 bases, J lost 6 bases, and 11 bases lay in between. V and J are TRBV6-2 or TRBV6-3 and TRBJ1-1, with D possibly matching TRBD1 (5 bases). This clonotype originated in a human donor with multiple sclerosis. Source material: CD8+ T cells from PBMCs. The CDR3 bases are TGTGCCAGCAGCCGGGGGTATGCTGAAGCTTTCTTT. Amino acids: CASSRGYAEAFF.